The 20 T cell receptor beta chains presented below share a single source sample, sequenced in a study of technical replicates of blood from a few donors. Produced via immunoSEQ multiplex PCR; TCRdb's table is partial and in-frame only. There are 14,000 or so clones in the sample; around four fifths occur only once, and roughly 12% lies in the top ten. Specimen: PBMCs. The receptor set was obtained from a human donor in good health.

V usage is TRBV19 and J usage is TRBJ1-1; 9 bases align to TRBD1. V shed 5 bases and J 1 base; nucleotides not matched to a gene: 5. Germline V CDR1 and CDR2: LNHDA, SQIVND (reference sequence). The CDR3 runs 15 residues. CDR3 loop: CASSPEGQGNTEAFF. CDR3 nucleotide sequence: TGTGCCAGTAGTCCGGAGGGACAGGGGAACACTGAAGCTTTCTTT.

J is TRBJ2-7 and V is TRBV19; TRBD1 might be the D (6 bases). Germline CDR1 is LNHDA and CDR2 is SQIVND (reference sequence). Deletions cut 5 bases from V and 4 bases from J, with 15 bases between. The CDR3 is 14 residues long. In DNA, the CDR3 is TGTGCCAGTAGTCCACAGGGAAGCCTTTACGAGCAGTACTTC. This gives the protein CASSPQGSLYEQYF.

The genes are TRBV7-2 and TRBJ2-1; D is possibly TRBD2 (6 bases). CDR3 length: 15 residues. Trimming took 1 base from V and 2 from J, leaving 9 bases between them. Germline V gene lookup returns CDR1 SGHTA and CDR2 FQGNSA. CDR3 bases: TGTGCCAGCAGCTTAGACGGGAGCGCCTACAATGAGCAGTTCTTC. Its protein is CASSLDGSAYNEQFF.

V usage is TRBV19 and J usage is TRBJ2-7, with D maybe TRBD1 (5 bases). This CDR3 is built from 13 residues. V lost 6 bases, J lost 0 bases, and 9 bases lay in between. Germline CDR1 and CDR2: LNHDA and SQIVND (reference sequence). In DNA form, the CDR3 reads TGTGCCAGTAGCCTCAGGGACTCCTACGAGCAGTACTTC. This codes for CASSLRDSYEQYF.

The chain employs TRBV27 and TRBJ1-5, with D uncertain. Trimming pared 3 bases from V and 1 base from J, leaving 7 bases between. This CDR3 is built from 14 residues. The germline V gene encodes CDR1 MNHEY and CDR2 SMNVEV (reference sequence). CDR3 in amino acids: CASSLAGSNQPQHF. The CDR3 DNA sequence: TGTGCCAGCAGTTTGGCCGGGAGCAATCAGCCCCAGCATTTT.

The chain links TRBV6-1 to TRBJ2-7, with 7 bases fitting TRBD2. Germline loops: CDR1 MNHNS, CDR2 SASEGT. The J segment lost 2 bases and the V segment lost 3 bases, leaving 7 bases of the junction unmatched. This CDR3 spans 15 amino acids. The CDR3 region is CASSDWGGITYEQYF. The CDR3 region has the DNA TGTGCCAGCAGTGACTGGGGGGGTATCACCTACGAGCAGTACTTC.

The V call is TRBV11-3, the J call TRBJ2-1, with 10 bases lining up with TRBD1. With 5 bases clipped from V and 0 bases from J, the junction kept 7 bases outside the gene matches. Per germline, CDR1 SGHNT and CDR2 YENEEA. The CDR3 consists of 17 residues. In DNA, the CDR3 is TGTGCCAGCAGCCCTGGACAGGGGGTTCCCTCCTACAATGAGCAGTTCTTC. This gives the protein CASSPGQGVPSYNEQFF.

This chain uses TRBV13 with TRBJ2-1; 8 bases are shared with TRBD2. The CDR3 sequence is 17 residues long. In germline, CDR1 is PRHDT, CDR2 FYEKMQ (reference sequence). The V and J ends lost 5 bases and 9 bases, in that order; junction bases with no gene match: 18. The CDR3 DNA reads TGTGCCAGCAGCCAGCCTCTCGGACTAGCCCTACCAATTGAGCAGTTCTTC. Residues: CASSQPLGLALPIEQFF.

This chain connects TRBV30 to TRBJ1-1, with 8 bases identical to TRBD1. The CDR3 has 12 amino acids. The V segment lost 0 bases and the J segment 9 bases; nucleotides outside the gene matches: 3. Germline values: CDR1 GTSNPN, CDR2 SVGIG (reference sequence). The CDR3 region is CAWSVRTGQAFF. The CDR3 nucleotides are TGTGCCTGGAGTGTAAGGACAGGGCAAGCTTTCTTT. The full variable domain, completed using reference TRBV30 and TRBJ1-1, is SQTIHQWPATLVQPVGSPLSLECTVEGTSNPNLYWYRQAAGRGLQLLFYSVGIGQISSEVPQNLSASRPQDRQFILSSKKLLLSDSGFYLCAWSVRTGQAFFGQGTRLTVV.

This rearrangement joins TRBV13 to TRBJ2-5, with 13 bases identical to TRBD2. The CDR3 extends over 16 amino acids. V shed 4 bases and J 5 bases; nucleotides not matched to a gene: 7. Germline V CDR1 and CDR2: PRHDT, FYEKMQ (reference sequence). This chain's CDR3 is CASSSGLAGSWETQYF. In nucleotides, the CDR3 is TGTGCCAGCAGCTCGGGACTAGCGGGATCCTGGGAGACCCAGTACTTC.

The J gene is TRBJ2-1, the V gene TRBV19, with 10 bases fitting TRBD1. This CDR3 has 14 residues. CDR1 LNHDA and CDR2 SQIVND come from the germline V gene (reference sequence). V lost 7 bases, J lost 4 bases, and 4 bases stayed unmatched. The CDR3 nucleotides are TGTGCCAGTAAATCGGGACAGGGGTACAATGAGCAGTTCTTC. The encoded protein is CASKSGQGYNEQFF.

The chain combines TRBV5-1 with TRBJ2-1, with 9 nucleotides matching TRBD1. After removal of 3 bases from V and 10 bases from J, the junction contained 11 bases not matched to a gene. The germline CDR1 and CDR2 sequences are SGHRS and YFSETQ. The CDR3 has 15 residues. The CDR3 bases are TGCGCCAGCAGCTGGGGGGACAGGGATCTGGGGGAGCAGTTCTTC. Its translation: CASSWGDRDLGEQFF.

This clone was recorded a few times. The gene calls are TRBV6-1 and TRBJ2-7; 7 bases map to TRBD2. This CDR3 spans 15 amino acids. The trim removed 2 bases at V and 0 bases at J, leaving 4 bases unmatched. Germline CDR1 MNHNS, CDR2 SASEGT. In DNA, the CDR3 is TGTGCCAGCAGTGAACAGGGCGGGAGCTCCTACGAGCAGTACTTC. It is translated as CASSEQGGSSYEQYF.

This clone has more than one count but fewer than ten. The chain couples TRBV5-4 to TRBJ1-4; perhaps TRBD1 as D (5 bases). Trimming shortened V by 4 bases and J by 3 bases, and 13 bases separated the two germline ends. CDR3 length: 15 amino acids. CDR1 is SGHNT and CDR2 is YYREEE in the germline V gene (reference sequence). CDR3 sequence: CASSRAGVSNEKLFF. The CDR3 DNA sequence: TGTGCCAGCAGCCGGGCGGGGGTCTCTAATGAAAAACTGTTTTTT. Full variable domain (outside the CDR3, taken from reference TRBV5-4 and TRBJ1-4): ETGVTQSPTHLIKTRGQQVTLRCSSQSGHNTVSWYQQALGQGPQFIFQYYREEENGRGNFPPRFSGLQFPNYSSELNVNALELDDSALYLCASSRAGVSNEKLFFGSGTQLSVL.

V and J are TRBV19 and TRBJ2-5; 10 bases fit TRBD1. The CDR3 is 14 residues long. Trimming at V came to 5 bases and at J to 7 bases, leaving 7 bases not matched to a gene. The germline V gene has CDR1 LNHDA and CDR2 SQIVND (reference sequence). CDR3 in amino acids: CASSEGQGFPTQYF. In DNA form, the CDR3 reads TGTGCCAGTAGTGAGGGACAGGGGTTCCCGACCCAGTACTTC.

This clone was recorded once. The chain employs TRBV30 and TRBJ2-7; D might be TRBD2 (6 bases). Germline V gene data show CDR1 as GTSNPN and CDR2 as SVGIG (reference sequence). Trimming took 3 bases from V and 4 from J, leaving 10 bases between them. The CDR3 length is 12 residues. The DNA of the CDR3 is TGTGCCTGGAGAGGGGACTTTTACGAGCAGTACTTC. Translating gives CAWRGDFYEQYF.

The chain joins TRBV27 to TRBJ2-7, with TRBD1 as a possible D gene (5 bases). CDR3 length: 16 amino acids. The germline gives CDR1 MNHEY, CDR2 SMNVEV (reference sequence). Between the trimmed V and J ends, which lost 4 bases and 2 bases, there was a span of 18 bases. This CDR3 reads CASSSTPTGIPYEQYF. CDR3 bases: TGTGCCAGCAGTTCAACCCCCACAGGAATCCCCTACGAGCAGTACTTC.

The V and J genes are TRBV7-2 and TRBJ2-5, with 8 positions matching TRBD1. Germline CDR1 and CDR2: SGHTA and FQGNSA. The CDR3 is made up of 13 amino acids. The J segment lost 8 bases and the V segment lost 1 base, leaving 3 bases of the junction unmatched. This chain's CDR3 is CASSLVDRDTQYF. The CDR3 DNA is TGTGCCAGCAGCTTAGTGGACAGGGACACCCAGTACTTC.

The rearrangement links TRBV30 to TRBJ2-3, with TRBD1 as a possible D gene (6 bases). The germline gives CDR1 GTSNPN, CDR2 SVGIG (reference sequence). V was shortened by 3 bases and J by 6 bases, with 13 bases between the two germline ends. The CDR3 contains 13 residues. The CDR3, as DNA: TGTGCCTGGAGGAGGGGGTCATCCGATACGCAGTATTTT. The encoded protein is CAWRRGSSDTQYF.

The J gene is TRBJ1-4, the V gene TRBV7-9; TRBD1 might be the D (6 bases). The CDR3 has 14 residues. Germline lookup yields CDR1 SEHNR and CDR2 FQNEAQ (reference sequence). V was clipped by 5 bases and J by 4 bases, with 11 bases between them. The CDR3 bases are TGTGCCAGCAGCAGGGGGACGGTTAATGAAAAACTGTTTTTT. The encoded protein is CASSRGTVNEKLFF.